Listed here is a single T cell receptor beta chain. Its antigen remains unidentified. Quantitative 5'-RACE with molecular barcodes generated TCR beta libraries. TCRdb reprocessed the 5' RACE reads via MiXCR and lists one record per CDR3 protein. The sample has approximately 220,000 distinct CDR3 sequences, roughly a tenth seen once. The record originates from a study of CD8 T cells in ankylosing spondylitis. Study-level results: Some of the motif variants had earlier been found in reactive arthritis patients' fluid and blood. Disease-linked clones reportedly concentrated significantly in matched ankylosing spondylitis synovial fluid. Among TCR beta sequences, a motif of several highly homologous variants appeared characteristic of ankylosing spondylitis blood.

V was clipped by 5 bases and J by 3 bases, with 8 bases between them. This CDR3 comprises 11 residues. CDR1 is GTSNPN, CDR2 SVGIG, per germline (reference sequence). The specimen sequenced was blood, either unsorted or a sorted T cell fraction (not recorded which). The chain recombines TRBV30 with TRBJ2-7; D not certain. The sequence was collected from a male donor with ankylosing spondylitis or in good health (not recorded which). The CDR3 DNA is TGTGCCTGGGGGGTTGACTACGAGCAGTACTTC. Its translation: CAWGVDYEQYF.